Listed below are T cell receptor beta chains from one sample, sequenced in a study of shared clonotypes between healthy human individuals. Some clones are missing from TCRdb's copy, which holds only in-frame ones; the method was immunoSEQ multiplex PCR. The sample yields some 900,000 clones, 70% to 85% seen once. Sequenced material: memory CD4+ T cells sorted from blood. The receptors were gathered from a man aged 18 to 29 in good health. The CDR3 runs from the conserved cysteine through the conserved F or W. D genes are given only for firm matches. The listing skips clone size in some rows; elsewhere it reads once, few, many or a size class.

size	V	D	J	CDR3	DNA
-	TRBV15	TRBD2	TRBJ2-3	CATSRPTSGGGDTQYF	TGTGCCACCAGCAGACCCACTAGCGGCGGCGGAGATACGCAGTATTTT
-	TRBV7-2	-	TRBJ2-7	CASSYSGTGSYEQYF	TGTGCCAGCAGCTATAGTGGGACGGGTTCCTACGAGCAGTACTTC
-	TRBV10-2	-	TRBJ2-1	CASSGWTPSSYNEQFF	TGCGCCAGCAGCGGATGGACTCCCAGCTCCTACAATGAGCAGTTCTTC
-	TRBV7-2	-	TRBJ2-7	CASSLVGAGTYEQYF	TGTGCCAGCAGCTTAGTCGGAGCGGGTACCTACGAGCAGTACTTC
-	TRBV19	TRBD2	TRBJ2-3	CASSPLAGANTDTQYF	TGTGCCAGTAGTCCCCTAGCGGGGGCCAACACAGATACGCAGTATTTT
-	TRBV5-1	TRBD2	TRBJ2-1	CASSPSGSSYNEQFF	TGCGCCAGCAGCCCCAGCGGGAGCTCCTACAATGAGCAGTTCTTC
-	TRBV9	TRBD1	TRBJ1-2	CASSPGDSPSYGYTF	TGTGCCAGCAGCCCTGGGGACAGCCCTTCCTATGGCTACACCTTC
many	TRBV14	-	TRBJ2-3	CASSPFQANTQYF	TGTGCCAGCAGCCCGTTCCAAGCAAATACGCAGTATTTT
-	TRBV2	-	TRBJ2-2	CASSEGFLVGGELFF	TGTGCCAGCAGCGAAGGGTTTCTAGTTGGCGGGGAGCTGTTTTTT
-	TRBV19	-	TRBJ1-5	CASSIRGDQPQHF	TGTGCCAGTAGTATAAGGGGTGATCAGCCCCAGCATTTT
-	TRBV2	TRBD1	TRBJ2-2	CASSEVGQATGELFF	TGTGCCAGCAGTGAAGTAGGACAGGCCACCGGGGAGCTGTTTTTT
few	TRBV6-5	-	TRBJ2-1	CASSRRTDNEQFF	TGTGCCAGCAGCCGCCGGACTGACAATGAGCAGTTCTTC
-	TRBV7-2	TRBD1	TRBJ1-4	CASSHQTGINEKLFF	TGTGCCAGCAGCCACCAGACAGGGATTAATGAAAAACTGTTTTTT
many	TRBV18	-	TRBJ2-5	CASSYSGDTQYF	TGTGCCAGCTCGTACTCGGGGGATACCCAGTACTTC
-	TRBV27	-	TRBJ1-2	CASSFKVSGGVVYGYTF	TGTGCCAGCAGTTTTAAGGTTTCGGGGGGAGTAGTCTATGGCTACACCTTC
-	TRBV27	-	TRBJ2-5	CASSLSARGETQYF	TGTGCCAGCAGTTTATCGGCTAGGGGAGAGACCCAGTACTTC
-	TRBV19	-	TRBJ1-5	CASNSGNKQHF	TGTGCCAGTAACTCAGGAAATAAACAGCATTTT
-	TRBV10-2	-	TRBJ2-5	CAKLPGEETQYF	TGCGCCAAGTTACCGGGAGAAGAGACCCAGTACTTC
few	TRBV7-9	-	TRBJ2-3	CASSSSNSEGDTQYF	TGTGCCAGCAGCTCCTCCAACTCGGAGGGAGATACGCAGTATTTT
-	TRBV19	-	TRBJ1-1	CASSQDMNTEAFF	TGTGCCAGTAGTCAAGACATGAACACTGAAGCTTTCTTT
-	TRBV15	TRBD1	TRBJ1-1	CATSRDRGLNTEAFF	TGTGCCACCAGCAGGGACAGGGGATTGAACACTGAAGCTTTCTTT
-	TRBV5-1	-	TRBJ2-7	CASSVGPGAGEQYF	TGCGCCAGCAGCGTGGGCCCGGGGGCGGGCGAGCAGTACTTC
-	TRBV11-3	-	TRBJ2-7	CASSSSPGEGEQYF	TGTGCCAGCAGCTCCTCGCCAGGGGAGGGCGAGCAGTACTTC
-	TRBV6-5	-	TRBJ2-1	CASSTRRLEQFF	TGTGCCAGCAGTACTCGACGTCTTGAGCAGTTCTTC
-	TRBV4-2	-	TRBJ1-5	CASSQEYLEVNQPQHF	TGTGCCAGCAGCCAAGAGTACCTGGAGGTCAATCAGCCCCAGCATTTT
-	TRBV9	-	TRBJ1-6	CASSAGGGPPLHF	TGTGCCAGCAGCGCCGGGGGGGGCCCACCCCTCCACTTT
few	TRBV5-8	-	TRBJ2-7	CASRSSLKAYEQYF	TGTGCCAGCAGGTCTAGCTTAAAGGCCTACGAGCAGTACTTC
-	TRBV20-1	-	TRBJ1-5	CSASALDSQHF	TGCAGTGCATCGGCCCTGGACAGCCAGCATTTT
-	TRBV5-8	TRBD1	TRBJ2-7	CASSVQGVRTDEQYF	TGTGCCAGCAGCGTACAGGGGGTAAGAACTGACGAGCAGTACTTC
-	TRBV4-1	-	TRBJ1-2	CASSRTPQGAANYGYTF	TGCGCCAGCAGCCGAACTCCCCAGGGAGCAGCTAACTATGGCTACACCTTC
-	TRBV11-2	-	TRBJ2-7	CASSLDSQGSYEQYF	TGTGCCAGCAGCTTAGATTCTCAAGGGTCCTACGAGCAGTACTTC
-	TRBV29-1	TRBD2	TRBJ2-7	CSVAVLAGEQYF	TGCAGCGTTGCTGTATTAGCGGGTGAACAGTACTTC
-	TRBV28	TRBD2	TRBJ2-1	CASSSPILPGLAGGRTSYNEQFF	TGTGCCAGCAGTTCTCCGATACTCCCGGGACTAGCGGGGGGGCGGACGTCCTACAATGAGCAGTTCTTC
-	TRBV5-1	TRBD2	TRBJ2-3	CASRVVAGADTQYF	TGCGCCAGCAGGGTGGTAGCGGGGGCAGATACGCAGTATTTT
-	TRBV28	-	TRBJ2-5	CASSSPLIQETQYF	TGTGCCAGCAGTTCCCCTTTGATACAAGAGACCCAGTACTTC
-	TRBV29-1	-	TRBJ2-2	CSVTGFSNTGELFF	TGCAGCGTTACGGGCTTTTCGAACACCGGGGAGCTGTTTTTT
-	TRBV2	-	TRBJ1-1	CASSANGGNTEAFF	TGTGCCAGCAGTGCAAATGGGGGAAACACTGAAGCTTTCTTT
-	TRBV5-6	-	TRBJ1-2	CASSLVTQMTNYGYTF	TGTGCCAGCAGCTTGGTTACACAGATGACTAACTATGGCTACACCTTC
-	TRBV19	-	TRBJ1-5	CASSITGQIGGDQPQHF	TGTGCCAGTAGTATAACGGGGCAAATCGGGGGTGATCAGCCCCAGCATTTT
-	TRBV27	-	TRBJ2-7	CASSETRRGEQYF	TGTGCCAGCAGTGAGACGAGGAGGGGAGAGCAGTACTTC
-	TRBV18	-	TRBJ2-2	CASSPRAGELFF	TGTGCCAGCTCGCCGCGGGCCGGGGAGCTGTTTTTT
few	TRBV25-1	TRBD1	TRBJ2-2	CASAQGDRVSGELFF	TGTGCCAGCGCCCAAGGGGACAGGGTCTCCGGGGAGCTGTTTTTT
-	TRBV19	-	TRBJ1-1	CATRRVLNTEAFF	TGTGCCACTAGGCGCGTATTGAACACTGAAGCTTTCTTT
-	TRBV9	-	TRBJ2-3	CASSVELRGDTQYF	TGTGCCAGCAGCGTAGAACTTCGGGGGGATACGCAGTATTTT
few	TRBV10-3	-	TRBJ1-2	CATLTGGWNYGYTF	TGTGCCACTCTCACTGGGGGCTGGAACTATGGCTACACCTTC
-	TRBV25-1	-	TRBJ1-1	CASSELGVGHTEAFF	TGTGCCAGCAGTGAGTTGGGGGTCGGACACACTGAAGCTTTCTTT
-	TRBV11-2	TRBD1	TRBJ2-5	CASSLGLRDRGRETQYF	TGTGCCAGCAGCTTAGGCCTCCGGGACAGGGGGCGAGAGACCCAGTACTTC
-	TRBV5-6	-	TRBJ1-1	CASSLIIMNTEAFF	TGTGCCAGCAGCCTGATTATTATGAACACTGAAGCTTTCTTT
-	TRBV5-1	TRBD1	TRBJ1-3	CASSSVQGARGNTIYF	TGCGCCAGCAGCTCCGTACAGGGGGCGCGGGGAAACACCATATATTTT
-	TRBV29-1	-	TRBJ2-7	CSVTGTTYEQYF	TGCAGCGTCACTGGTACGACCTACGAGCAGTACTTC
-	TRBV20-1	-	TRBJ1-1	CSAGVNTEAFF	TGCAGTGCAGGCGTGAACACTGAAGCTTTCTTT
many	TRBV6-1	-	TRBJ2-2	CASSLDQNTGELFF	TGTGCCAGCAGTCTTGACCAGAACACCGGGGAGCTGTTTTTT
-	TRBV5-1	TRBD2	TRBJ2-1	CASSSGTSGHNEQFF	TGCGCCAGCAGCTCCGGGACTAGCGGTCACAATGAGCAGTTCTTC
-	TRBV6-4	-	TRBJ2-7	CASSALPGGEQYF	TGTGCCAGCAGTGCCCTTCCTGGGGGCGAGCAGTACTTC
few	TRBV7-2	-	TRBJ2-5	CASSSRETQYF	TGTGCCAGCAGCTCTAGAGAGACCCAGTACTTC
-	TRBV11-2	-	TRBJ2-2	CASSPGRGPGELFF	TGTGCCAGCAGCCCCGGGCGGGGACCGGGGGAGCTGTTTTTT
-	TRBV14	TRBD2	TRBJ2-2	CASSQDQTGGNTGELFF	TGTGCCAGCAGCCAAGATCAGACGGGAGGGAACACCGGGGAGCTGTTTTTT
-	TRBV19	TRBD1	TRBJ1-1	CASSNDRGAEAFF	TGTGCCAGTAGTAACGACAGGGGGGCTGAAGCTTTCTTT
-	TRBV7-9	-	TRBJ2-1	CASSLVSRNDEQFF	TGTGCCAGCAGCTTAGTATCCAGGAATGATGAGCAGTTCTTC